The present entry profiles one TCR beta chain with its context. Its antigen is undetermined. These data belong to a study of T cell responses to AZD1222 COVID-19 vaccine. Generated by immunoSEQ multiplex PCR, the TCRdb table keeps only in-frame clones and is missing some. The sample has roughly 98,000 clones, approximately 92% seen once; the top ten hold 12%. Study-wide results and caveats: There were mostly white British donors and more females than males, and clonal diversity was possibly underestimated. Spike was spanned by vaccine-associated CD4 TCRs, which were dominant at 160-218 and 743-854. Increased Spike-specific TCR breadth and depth were observed after two AZD1222 doses.

The sequence came from an adult in good health. The material was peripheral blood, obtained on day 0 of AZD1222 vaccination.

In DNA, the CDR3 is TGTGCCAGTAGTAGGGAGGGTAATTCACCCCTCCACTTT. Protein: CASSREGNSPLHF. The chain links TRBV19 to TRBJ1-6; D remains ambiguous. Germline CDR1 reads LNHDA; CDR2 reads SQIVND (reference sequence). This CDR3 contains 13 residues. V gave up 4 bases and J gave up 6 bases, with 7 bases separating them.